Each of the 30 T cell receptor beta chains below was sequenced from the same sample in a study of blood T cell repertoires in COVID-19. Repertoires were generated with immunoSEQ multiplex PCR, while TCRdb's copy carries only in-frame clones and drops some. This sample carries roughly 260,000 clones, under 90% of them seen once, and the ten largest clones take around 3.2%. Sequencing was performed on peripheral blood. The source is a woman under 30 with acute or convalescent COVID-19.

V gene TRBV7-2 combines with J gene TRBJ2-2, with D tentatively TRBD2 (6 bases). V was shortened by 0 bases and J by 6 bases, with 8 bases between the two germline ends. Germline V CDR1 and CDR2: SGHTA, FQGNSA. The CDR3 totals 14 residues. The CDR3 DNA reads as TGTGCCAGCAGCTTAGCGGAGGGTCCCGGGGAGCTGTTTTTT. Translated: CASSLAEGPGELFF.

This clone occurred once. J is TRBJ1-2 and V is TRBV4-2, with TRBD1 as a possible D gene (5 bases). The germline gives CDR1 LGHNA, CDR2 YNFKEQ. Trimming removed 4 bases from V and 0 bases from J, with 12 bases in between. This CDR3 has 15 amino acids. The CDR3 DNA sequence: TGTGCCAGCAGCCCCGGAGACAGCTCTAACTATGGCTACACCTTC. Translated, it gives CASSPGDSSNYGYTF.

The gene calls are TRBV27 and TRBJ1-2, with D tentatively TRBD1 (5 bases). Deletions cut 2 bases from V and 4 bases from J, with 14 bases between. Germline V gene lookup returns CDR1 MNHEY and CDR2 SMNVEV (reference sequence). The CDR3 spans 15 residues. The CDR3 spells CASSLVSGSAYGYTF. The CDR3 coding sequence is TGTGCCAGCAGTTTAGTCTCAGGGTCTGCCTATGGCTACACCTTC.

This clone has only a few counts. The chain joins TRBV6-5 to TRBJ2-1; weak D call: TRBD1 (6 bases). The ends were cut back, 2 bases at V and 4 bases at J, with 9 bases in the middle. The CDR3 loop spans 14 amino acids. From germline, CDR1 is MNHEY and CDR2 SVGAGI. In nucleotides, the CDR3 is TGTGCCAGCAGTTACCGGACAGCTTACAATGAGCAGTTCTTC. Amino acid sequence: CASSYRTAYNEQFF.

This clone has a handful of counts. This rearrangement joins TRBV27 to TRBJ1-1; D call uncertain. The CDR3 runs 13 residues. The germline V gene has CDR1 MNHEY and CDR2 SMNVEV (reference sequence). The germline V and J ends were trimmed by 0 bases and 7 bases, with 9 bases remaining between them. CDR3 sequence reads: CASSLSTVGEAFF. The CDR3 DNA sequence: TGTGCCAGCAGTTTATCCACAGTGGGTGAAGCTTTCTTT.

The chain couples TRBV27 to TRBJ1-2, with D perhaps matching TRBD1 (5 bases). V lost 8 bases to trimming and J lost 8 bases, with 12 bases between them. The CDR3 contains 11 residues. Germline CDR1 reads MNHEY; CDR2 reads SMNVEV (reference sequence). DNA for the CDR3: TGTGCCAGCGCGGGGGGTCGGGGCTACACCTTC. Protein: CASAGGRGYTF.

CDR3 coding DNA: TGTGCCAGCTCCTTTAGCGGAGGGTCCTACGAGCAGTACTTC. This translates into CASSFSGGSYEQYF. The V gene is TRBV18, the J gene TRBJ2-7; D might be TRBD2 (6 bases). The germline V and J ends were trimmed by 6 bases and 1 base, with 13 bases remaining between them. This CDR3 is built from 14 residues. Germline values: CDR1 KGHSH, CDR2 LQKENI.

The chain joins TRBV3-1 (or the pseudogene TRBV3-2) to TRBJ2-2; 7 bases align to TRBD2. The V gene end was trimmed by 4 bases and the J gene end by 0 bases; junction bases not matched to a gene: 2. The CDR3 totals 15 residues. Germline V lookup: CDR1 LGHDT, CDR2 YNNKEL (reference sequence). The CDR3 DNA reads TGTGCCAGCAGCCCCAGCGGGGCGAACACCGGGGAGCTGTTTTTT. Translation: CASSPSGANTGELFF.

The rearrangement joins TRBV5-6 to TRBJ1-5, with 7 bases lining up with TRBD1. This CDR3 spans 16 amino acids. J was trimmed by 0 bases and V by 1 base; bases with no gene match: 4. The germline CDR1 and CDR2 sequences are SGHDT and YYEEEE. CDR3 sequence: CASSLYDRDSNQPQHF. CDR3 sequence (DNA): TGTGCCAGCAGCTTGTACGACAGGGATAGCAATCAGCCCCAGCATTTT.

Notes on this clone: At one end the junction does not follow the germline gene, possibly because of a read error. The rearrangement uses TRBV6-5 and TRBJ2-2; D perhaps matches TRBD2 (6 bases). CDR3 length equals 16 residues. The germline CDR1 and CDR2 sequences are MNHEY and SVGAGI. The CDR3 sequence: CASRYSPGLYTGELFF. CDR3 nucleotide sequence: TGTGCCAGCAGATACTCCCCGGGACTTTACACCGGGGAGCTGTTTTTT.

The chain employs TRBV6-5 and TRBJ1-1, with a tentative D call TRBD1 (5 bases). Germline V CDR1 and CDR2: MNHEY, SVGAGI. CDR3 size: 14 residues. Trimming stripped 6 bases from V and 6 bases from J, with 17 bases between. CDR3 coding DNA: TGTGCCAGCAGGCCAACCGGGGGTAGCGCTGAAGCTTTCTTT. Translated, it gives CASRPTGGSAEAFF.

The chain uses TRBV6-6 and TRBJ1-2; D ambiguous. V was clipped by 0 bases and J by 4 bases, with 9 bases between them. CDR1 is MNHNY, CDR2 SVGAGI, per germline (reference sequence). This CDR3 is built from 14 residues. DNA of the CDR3: TGTGCCAGCAGTTACTCGGGCAGCCGCTATGGCTACACCTTC. The encoded protein is CASSYSGSRYGYTF.

J is TRBJ1-4 and V is TRBV4-1, with D maybe TRBD1 (5 bases). CDR1 is MGHRA, CDR2 YSYEKL, per germline. V dropped 0 bases and J dropped 8 bases, with 25 bases sitting between them. This CDR3 contains 19 residues. The CDR3 DNA sequence: TGCGCCAGCAGCCAAGAAAACCCGGGACTTAATACTAAAAGGGAAAAACTGTTTTTT. Protein: CASSQENPGLNTKREKLFF.

V usage is TRBV7-6 and J usage is TRBJ2-3; possible D gene TRBD2, 6 bases. CDR3 size: 14 residues. Germline CDR1 is SGHVS and CDR2 is FNYEAQ. Trimming removed 3 bases from V and 5 bases from J, with 12 bases in between. CDR3 sequence reads: CASSFIIGGDTQYF. Here the CDR3 DNA reads TGTGCCAGCAGCTTTATTATCGGGGGAGATACGCAGTATTTT.

The sample holds many counts of this clone. This rearrangement joins TRBV5-1 to TRBJ2-7; D remains unclear. Trimming removed 4 bases at V and 1 base at J, with 9 bases between. The CDR3 runs to 13 residues. Germline-derived CDR1 and CDR2 are SGHRS and YFSETQ. The CDR3 sequence: CASSHSGSYEQYF. The CDR3 DNA reads as TGCGCCAGCAGCCACAGTGGGTCCTACGAGCAGTACTTC.

The chain joins TRBV19 to TRBJ2-2, with TRBD2 identical over 7 bases. CDR1 is LNHDA and CDR2 is SQIVND in the germline V gene (reference sequence). V shed 3 bases, J shed 6 bases, and the junction held 16 bases outside the gene matches. The CDR3 covers 18 residues. CDR3 sequence reads: CASSILFLTRELSGELFF. The DNA of the CDR3 is TGTGCCAGTAGTATTCTTTTCCTTACGCGGGAGTTGTCCGGGGAGCTGTTTTTT.

This sequence joins TRBV5-1 and TRBJ2-7, with a tentative D call TRBD2 (6 bases). CDR1 is SGHRS, CDR2 YFSETQ, per germline. V shed 0 bases and J shed 4 bases, with 11 bases lying between them. The CDR3 runs 14 residues. The CDR3 DNA reads TGCGCCAGCAGCTTGGTCGGGGGTCCTTACGAGCAGTACTTC. Translation: CASSLVGGPYEQYF.

This clone was observed a handful of times. The chain carries TRBV11-2 and TRBJ2-7, with unresolved D. The V end was cut by 4 bases, the J end by 2 bases, with 6 bases between. Germline V gene sequence: CDR1 SGHAT, CDR2 FQNNGV. The CDR3 sequence is 12 residues long. The CDR3 loop reads CASSSNTYEQYF. The CDR3 DNA reads TGTGCCAGCAGCTCCAACACCTACGAGCAGTACTTC.

The chain uses TRBV11-2 and TRBJ1-1; unclear D gene. V lost 1 base and J 0 bases, leaving 3 bases between the germline ends. CDR1 SGHAT and CDR2 FQNNGV come from the germline V gene. The CDR3 spans 13 residues. The CDR3 is CASSLGLNTEAFF. CDR3 DNA: TGTGCCAGCAGCTTAGGGCTGAACACTGAAGCTTTCTTT.

The chain recombines TRBV7-8 with TRBJ2-7, with D unclear. Germline loops: CDR1 SGHVS, CDR2 FQNEAQ. This CDR3 is 13 amino acids long. The ends were cut back, 0 bases at V and 3 bases at J, with 6 bases in the middle. CDR3 amino acids: CASSLAPFYEQYF. The CDR3 nucleotides are TGTGCCAGCAGCTTAGCCCCGTTCTACGAGCAGTACTTC. Combining the CDR3 with reference TRBV7-8 and TRBJ2-7 gives the whole variable domain GAGVSQSPRYKVAKRGQDVALRCDPISGHVSLFWYQQALGQGPEFLTYFQNEAQLDKSGLPSDRFFAERPEGSVSTLKIQRTQQEDSAVYLCASSLAPFYEQYFGPGTRLTVT.

The chain is built from TRBV6-5 and TRBJ2-1; 10 nucleotides match TRBD1. Unmatched junction bases numbered 7, after V lost 0 bases and J lost 8 bases. The V gene's germline CDR1 is MNHEY and CDR2 SVGAGI. The CDR3 has 16 amino acids. CDR3 nucleotide sequence: TGTGCCAGCAGTTACTCTCGGACAGGGGGGGCGGATGAGCAGTTCTTC. Encoded protein: CASSYSRTGGADEQFF.

The chain carries TRBV5-6 and TRBJ1-3, with D maybe TRBD1 (6 bases). Germline V lookup: CDR1 SGHDT, CDR2 YYEEEE. This CDR3 contains 17 residues. Trimming removed 4 bases at V and 1 base at J, with 18 bases between. CDR3 sequence (DNA): TGTGCCAGCAGCCATCCGGGGACACCCGAATCTGGAAACACCATATATTTT. Its translation: CASSHPGTPESGNTIYF.

The chain couples TRBV4-1 to TRBJ1-2, with a possible D match to TRBD1 (6 bases). The length of the CDR3 is 14 residues. Germline V gives CDR1 MGHRA, CDR2 YSYEKL. V lost 0 bases to trimming and J lost 5 bases, with 10 bases between them. CDR3 protein: CASSQDTGKYGYTF. Here the CDR3 DNA reads TGCGCCAGCAGCCAAGATACAGGGAAGTATGGCTACACCTTC.

The rearrangement joins TRBV6-6 to TRBJ2-7, with 7 bases fitting TRBD2. CDR1 and CDR2 (germline): MNHNY, SVGAGI (reference sequence). V was clipped by 5 bases and J by 4 bases; unmatched bases: 11. The CDR3 consists of 15 residues. The CDR3 DNA sequence: TGTGCCAGCAGTCATTTCGGCGACGGGGGGTACGAGCAGTACTTC. It translates to CASSHFGDGGYEQYF.

The chain carries TRBV6-6 and TRBJ2-3, with D possibly matching TRBD2 (6 bases). V lost 8 bases, J lost 0 bases, and 15 bases lay in between. Germline-derived CDR1 and CDR2 are MNHNY and SVGAGI (reference sequence). The CDR3 runs to 15 residues. The CDR3 nucleotides read TGTGCCAGCGGGACTCCCGCAAGAAGCACAGATACGCAGTATTTT. It translates to CASGTPARSTDTQYF.

The gene calls are TRBV15 and TRBJ1-2, with 12 bases matching TRBD1. The germline CDR1 and CDR2 sequences are LNHNV and YYDKDF (reference sequence). V lost 3 bases, J lost 4 bases, and 0 bases stayed unmatched. The CDR3 is 14 residues long. CDR3 protein: CATSRGQGAYGYTF. The CDR3 region has the DNA TGTGCCACCAGCAGGGGACAGGGGGCCTATGGCTACACCTTC.

For the CDR3, the DNA is TGTGCCAGCAGTCGCGGGACTGGCAGTCCTAGTTCACCCCTCCACTTT. It codes for CASSRGTGSPSSPLHF. The chain links TRBV3-1 (or the pseudogene TRBV3-2) to TRBJ1-6, with D possibly being TRBD1 (5 bases). V was clipped by 6 bases and J by 9 bases, with 21 bases between them. CDR3 length: 16 residues. Germline V gene data show CDR1 as LGHDT and CDR2 as YNNKEL (reference sequence).

In this sample, this clone turned up once. This rearrangement joins TRBV10-2 to TRBJ2-1; 14 bases match TRBD2. Germline V gene lookup returns CDR1 WSHSY and CDR2 SAAADI. With 6 bases clipped from V and 6 bases from J, the junction kept 1 base outside the gene matches. This CDR3 spans 14 amino acids. The CDR3 here is CASRGLAGANEQFF. DNA for the CDR3: TGCGCCAGCAGGGGACTAGCGGGAGCCAATGAGCAGTTCTTC.

The chain combines TRBV7-3 with TRBJ2-6; a possible D gene is TRBD1 (6 bases). The CDR3 has 18 amino acids. V lost 5 bases to trimming and J lost 4 bases, with 21 bases between them. The germline CDR1 and CDR2 sequences are SGHTA and FQGTGA. CDR3: CASSPEGQYSAGANVLTF. CDR3 sequence (DNA): TGTGCCAGCAGCCCCGAAGGACAGTATTCGGCGGGGGCCAACGTCCTGACTTTC.

The J gene is TRBJ2-5, the V gene TRBV19, with TRBD2 matching over 10 bases. V trimming: 2 bases; J trimming: 1 base; junction bases outside the gene matches: 4. Germline loops: CDR1 LNHDA, CDR2 SQIVND (reference sequence). CDR3 length: 16 amino acids. The CDR3 DNA sequence: TGTGCCAGTAGTATACGGCTAGCGGGAGTCCAAGAGACCCAGTACTTC. Amino acids: CASSIRLAGVQETQYF. Full variable domain (missing parts from reference TRBV19 and TRBJ2-5): DGGITQSPKYLFRKEGQNVTLSCEQNLNHDAMYWYRQDPGQGLRLIYYSQIVNDFQKGDIAEGYSVSREKKESFPLTVTSAQKNPTAFYLCASSIRLAGVQETQYFGPGTRLLVL.